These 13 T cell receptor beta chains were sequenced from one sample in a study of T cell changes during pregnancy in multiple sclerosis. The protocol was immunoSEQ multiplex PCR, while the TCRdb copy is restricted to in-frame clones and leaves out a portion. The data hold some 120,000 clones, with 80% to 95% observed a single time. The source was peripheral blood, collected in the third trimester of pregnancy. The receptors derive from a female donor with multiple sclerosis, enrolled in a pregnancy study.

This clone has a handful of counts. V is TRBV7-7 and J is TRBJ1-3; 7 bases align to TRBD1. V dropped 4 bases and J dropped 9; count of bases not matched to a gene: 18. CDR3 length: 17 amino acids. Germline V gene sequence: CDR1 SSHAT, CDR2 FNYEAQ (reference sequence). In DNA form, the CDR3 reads TGTGCCAGCAGCTCACCGGGACCGAGGGACAGCAGATCCACCATATATTTT. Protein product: CASSSPGPRDSRSTIYF. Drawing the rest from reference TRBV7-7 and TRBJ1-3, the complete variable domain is GAGVSQSPRYKVTKRGQDVTLRCDPISSHATLYWYQQALGQGPEFLTYFNYEAQPDKSGLPSDRFSAERPEGSISTLTIQRTEQRDSAMYRCASSSPGPRDSRSTIYFGEGSWLTVV.

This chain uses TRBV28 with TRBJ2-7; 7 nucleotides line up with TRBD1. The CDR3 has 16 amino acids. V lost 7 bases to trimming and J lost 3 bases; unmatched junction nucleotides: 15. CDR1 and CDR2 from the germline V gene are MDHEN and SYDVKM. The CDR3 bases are TGTGCCAGCACCCTAATGGGACAGTCATCCTTCTACGAGCAGTACTTC. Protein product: CASTLMGQSSFYEQYF. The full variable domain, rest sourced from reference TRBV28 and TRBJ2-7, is DVKVTQSSRYLVKRTGEKVFLECVQDMDHENMFWYRQDPGLGLRLIYFSYDVKMKEKGDIPEGYSVSREKKERFSLILESASTNQTSMYLCASTLMGQSSFYEQYFGPGTRLTVT.

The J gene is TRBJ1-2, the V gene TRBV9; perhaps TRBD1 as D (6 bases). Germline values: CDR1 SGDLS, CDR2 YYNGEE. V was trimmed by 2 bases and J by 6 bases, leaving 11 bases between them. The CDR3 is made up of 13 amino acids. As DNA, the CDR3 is TGTGCCAGCAGCGTGGGAGACAGGCATGGCTACACCTTC. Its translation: CASSVGDRHGYTF.

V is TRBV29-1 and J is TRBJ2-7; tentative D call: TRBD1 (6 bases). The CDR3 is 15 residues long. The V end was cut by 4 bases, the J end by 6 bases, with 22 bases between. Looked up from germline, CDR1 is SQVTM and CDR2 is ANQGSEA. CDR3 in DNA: TGCAGCGTTGTGAAAGGGGGTCAACCAACGGGCGAGCAGTACTTC. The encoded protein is CSVVKGGQPTGEQYF.

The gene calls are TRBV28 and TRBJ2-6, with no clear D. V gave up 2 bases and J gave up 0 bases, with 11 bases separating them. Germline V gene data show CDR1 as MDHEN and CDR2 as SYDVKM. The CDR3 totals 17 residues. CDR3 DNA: TGTGCCAGCAGTTTAACGCGGCAGCGCTCTGGGGCCAACGTCCTGACTTTC. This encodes CASSLTRQRSGANVLTF.

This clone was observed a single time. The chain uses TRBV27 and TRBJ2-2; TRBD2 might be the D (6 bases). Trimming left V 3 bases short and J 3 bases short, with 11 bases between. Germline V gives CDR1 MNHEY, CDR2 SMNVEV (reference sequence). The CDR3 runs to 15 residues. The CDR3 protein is CASSLGGEDTGELFF. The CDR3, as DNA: TGTGCCAGCAGTTTGGGGGGAGAAGACACCGGGGAGCTGTTTTTT.

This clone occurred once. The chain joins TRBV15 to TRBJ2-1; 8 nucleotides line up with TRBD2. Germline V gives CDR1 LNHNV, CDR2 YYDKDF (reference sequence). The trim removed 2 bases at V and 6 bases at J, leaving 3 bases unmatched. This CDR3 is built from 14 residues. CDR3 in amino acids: CATSRPGTSNEQFF. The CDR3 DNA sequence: TGTGCCACCAGCAGACCCGGGACTAGCAATGAGCAGTTCTTC. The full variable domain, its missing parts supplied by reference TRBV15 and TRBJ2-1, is DAMVIQNPRYQVTQFGKPVTLSCSQTLNHNVMYWYQQKSSQAPKLLFHYYDKDFNNEADTPDNFQSRRPNTSFCFLDIRSPGLGDTAMYLCATSRPGTSNEQFFGPGTRLTVL.

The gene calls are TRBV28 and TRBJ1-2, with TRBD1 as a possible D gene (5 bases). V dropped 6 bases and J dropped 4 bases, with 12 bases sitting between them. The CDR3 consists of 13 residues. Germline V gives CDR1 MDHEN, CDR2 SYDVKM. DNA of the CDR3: TGTGCCAGCAGCCTTGACAGATTCTATGGCTACACCTTC. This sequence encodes CASSLDRFYGYTF.

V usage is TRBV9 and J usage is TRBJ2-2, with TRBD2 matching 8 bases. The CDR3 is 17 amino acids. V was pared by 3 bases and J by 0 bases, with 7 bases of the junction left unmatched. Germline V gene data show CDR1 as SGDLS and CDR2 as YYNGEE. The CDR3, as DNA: TGTGCCAGCAGCGCCCCACTAGCGGTGGCGAACACCGGGGAGCTGTTTTTT. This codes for CASSAPLAVANTGELFF.

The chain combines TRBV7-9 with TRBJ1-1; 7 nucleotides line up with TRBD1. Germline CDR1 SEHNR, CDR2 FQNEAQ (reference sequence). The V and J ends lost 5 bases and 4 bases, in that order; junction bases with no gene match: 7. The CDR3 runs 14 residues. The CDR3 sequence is CASSPTGMATEAFF. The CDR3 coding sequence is TGTGCCAGCAGCCCGACAGGGATGGCCACTGAAGCTTTCTTT.

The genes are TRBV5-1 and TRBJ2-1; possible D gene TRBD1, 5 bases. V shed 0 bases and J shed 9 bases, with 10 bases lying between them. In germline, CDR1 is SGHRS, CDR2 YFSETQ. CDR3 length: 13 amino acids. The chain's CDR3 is CASSLAGTGEQFF. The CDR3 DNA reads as TGCGCCAGCAGCTTGGCCGGTACAGGTGAGCAGTTCTTC.

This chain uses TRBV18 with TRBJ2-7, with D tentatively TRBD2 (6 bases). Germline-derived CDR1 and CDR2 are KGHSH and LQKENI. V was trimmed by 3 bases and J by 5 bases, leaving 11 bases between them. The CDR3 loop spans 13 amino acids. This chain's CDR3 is CASSPRDGDEQYF. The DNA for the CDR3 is TGTGCCAGCTCACCGCGGGACGGAGACGAGCAGTACTTC.

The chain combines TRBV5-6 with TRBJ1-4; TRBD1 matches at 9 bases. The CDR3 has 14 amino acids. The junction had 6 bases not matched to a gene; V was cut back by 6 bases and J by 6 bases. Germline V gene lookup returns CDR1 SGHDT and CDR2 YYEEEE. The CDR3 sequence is CASTEQGADEKLFF. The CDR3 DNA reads TGTGCCAGCACCGAACAGGGGGCGGATGAAAAACTGTTTTTT.